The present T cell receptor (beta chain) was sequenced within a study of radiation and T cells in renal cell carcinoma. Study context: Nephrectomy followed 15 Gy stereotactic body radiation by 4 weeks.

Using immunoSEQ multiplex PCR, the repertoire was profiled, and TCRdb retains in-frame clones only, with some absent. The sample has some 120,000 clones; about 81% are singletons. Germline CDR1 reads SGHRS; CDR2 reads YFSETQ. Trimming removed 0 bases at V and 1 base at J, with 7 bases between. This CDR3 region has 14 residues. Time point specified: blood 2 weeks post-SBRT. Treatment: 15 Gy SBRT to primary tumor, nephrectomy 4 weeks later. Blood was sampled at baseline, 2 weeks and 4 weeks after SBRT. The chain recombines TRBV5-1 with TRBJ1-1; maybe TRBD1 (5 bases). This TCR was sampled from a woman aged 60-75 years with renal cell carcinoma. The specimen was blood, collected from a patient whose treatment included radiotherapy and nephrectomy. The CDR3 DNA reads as TGCGCCAGCAGCTTGGGGGGCCCGAACACTGAAGCTTTCTTT. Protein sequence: CASSLGGPNTEAFF.